What follows describes a single T cell receptor beta chain. It lacks a known antigen. No much larger clonotype is one base removed from it; base qualities were not supplied. This sample stems from a study of shared clonotypes between healthy human individuals (dated by TCRdb to 2020 to 2021). A note on the overall study: A few men and two women, aged 18 to 49 years, made up the cohort. For each donor, three plates each were used for CD4 naive and CD4 memory, two plates were used for CD8 naive, and one plate was used for CD8 memory. To estimate repertoire size and how much clonotype sharing occurs between individuals, the study deeply sequenced the blood TCR repertoires of five healthy adults. To increase sequencing depth and limit assay-specific biases, TCR repertoire library preparation and sequencing were carried out by different laboratories using diverse techniques. Each donor's leukapheresis produced roughly between about 0.8 and 10 billion PBMCs. The research as a whole found: Across four donors, approximately 4.6% of naive CD4, roughly 3.8% of naive CD8, 2.3% of memory CD4, and around 0.4% of memory CD8 clonotypes were shared. Based on pairwise subsampling, the degree of clonotype sharing among donors was expected to be affected by sequencing depth. Compared with non-shared clonotypes, the clonotypes found in all four sorted-subset donors had higher generation probabilities. Naive subsets generally had larger estimated clonotype richness than memory subsets did. The small number of donors limited the genetic and exposure-history diversity represented. Incomplete sequencing was indicated by rarefaction of sorted-subset datasets, despite the large sequencing depth. Sampling was limited to blood, and TCR repertoires in tissue likely differ from TCR repertoires in blood.

Taken from cysteine to phenylalanine, the CDR3 has 16 residues. Only the CDR3 region is kept as DNA, spanning 48 bases read in frame from base 1. The junction carries 16 bases between V and J, which are trimmed by 2 bases and 2 bases respectively. CDR1 and CDR2, looked up from the germline V gene (reference sequence), are MNHNY and SVGAGI. TCR CDR3 regions were amplified from genomic DNA by multiplex PCR using the deep immunoSEQ assay. Genomic DNA extracted from each cell subset was distributed evenly over all wells of several immunoSEQ 96-well plates, and each plate served as one replicate. For sorted subsets, roughly 0.2 ug genomic DNA, equal to tens of thousands of T cell genomes, was loaded into each replicate PCR. Purified libraries were measured with a Qubit 3.0 fluorometer, size-checked on a Bioanalyzer 2100, and measured again with the KAPA Library Quantification kit. Every immunoSEQ 96-well plate was sequenced on a dedicated single-read 150-cycle Illumina NextSeq 550 flow cell. In the paper's pipeline: Because only junctional sequences without quality scores were contained in the immunoSEQ output, filtering matching that applied to full-length reads could not be performed. Sequences were annotated with PyIR, a Python wrapper for IgBLAST v1.9, using IMGT germline references to assign V/J genes and CDR3. Reads were filtered out if the reads had weak V/J assignments (E-value above 1e-6), no CDR3, stop codons, out-of-frame junctions, or ambiguous translated residues. V3J clonotypes were defined as sequences sharing an identical inferred V gene, J gene, and CDR3 amino acid sequence. The percentage overlap between two repertoires was calculated by dividing the number of shared unique clonotypes by the size of the smaller repertoire. Three approaches were used to assess repertoire richness: RTK rarefaction, the Chao1 estimator, and Recon v2.1 estimates of unobserved clonotypes. For all TCRbeta clonotypes obtained by the gDNA method from a few donors, generation probabilities were computed with OLGA. Sourced from immuneACCESS, this table was stored by TCRdb with only in-frame sequences that have V and J called. A share of the clones is absent; for the studies checked, an unresolved V gene accounts for under half, and the remainder has no known explanation. That table supplies the V and J calls and clone size; D and trimming were determined from the DNA. The table for this sample lists approximately 2,200,000 clones; 93% of them were counted only once. 1.5% to 2% of the sample belongs to the ten largest clones.

CD8 naive samples consisted of CD45RO-negative cells that were positively selected for CCR7, yielding a CD45RA+CCR7+ population without TemRA cells. The donors were healthy, HIV-negative adults who had no recently reported acute infections or vaccinations. All donors were Caucasian adults living in Nashville, Tennessee, USA. After blood collection by leukapheresis, PBMCs were isolated using Ficoll-Histopaque density gradient centrifugation and then cryopreserved in the vapor phase of liquid nitrogen. Analytical flow cytometry was used to check the purity and quantity of each magnetically sorted T cell population. Each sorted fraction had its genomic DNA isolated and then quantified by UV absorbance on a Nanodrop 2000c.

The sample was naive CD8+ T cells from PBMCs. What the cell subset or site label conveys for this sample: CD45RA+CCR7+. The sequence links TRBV6-6 to TRBJ2-7; the D match is possibly TRBD1 or TRBD2, with 5 bases aligned in each. This TCR was sampled from a man younger than 35 in good health. Some clones in this sample may be carry-over from other donors' samples. In nucleotide form, the sequence is TGTGCCAGCAGTTACAGTGGGGAGACAGAAACCTACGAGCAGTACTTC. The translation is CASSYSGETETYEQYF.